Included here is one T cell receptor beta chain sequence, with context. These data come from a study of T cell changes during pregnancy in multiple sclerosis. Using immunoSEQ multiplex PCR, the repertoire was profiled, and TCRdb retains in-frame clones only, with some absent. Of 25,000 to 35,000 clones listed, roughly 92% were seen once; the top ten hold around 5.4%. Trimming took 2 bases from V and 1 from J; bases not matched to a gene: 12. The germline CDR1 and CDR2 sequences are ENHRY and SYGVKD. The CDR3 spans 21 residues. The gene calls are TRBV10-3 and TRBJ2-3; 16 bases line up with TRBD2. The sample was CD8+ T cells from peripheral blood mononuclear cells, taken before pregnancy. The TCR comes from a female donor with multiple sclerosis, enrolled in a pregnancy study. Here the CDR3 reads CAISEPLAGTSGRVGTDTQYF. CDR3 bases: TGTGCCATCAGTGAGCCCTTAGCCGGGACTAGCGGGAGGGTCGGCACAGATACGCAGTATTTT.